The 22 T cell receptor beta chains given below trace back to one sample, sequenced in a study of vaccination effects on CD4 cells after COVID-19. Their recognized antigens are unknown. This table comes from immunoSEQ multiplex PCR, and its TCRdb copy is limited to in-frame clones, with some not included. The sample shows approximately 68,000 clones, 60% to 85% of them seen only once. Antigen-specific CD4+ T cells were expanded (with viral peptide pools) by the ViraFEST assay ahead of sequencing. After less than 11 days in culture, the CD4+ T cells were isolated. None of the vaccinated had previously contracted SARS-CoV-2, and their nucleocapsid antibodies tested negative. This sample comprised CD4+ T cells from PBMCs cultured with SARS-CoV-2 spike peptides, obtained before COVID-19 vaccination. The receptors come from a human donor who received a COVID-19 vaccine.

The chain joins TRBV15 to TRBJ1-1; D is uncertain. Germline values: CDR1 LNHNV, CDR2 YYDKDF (reference sequence). This CDR3 is 14 amino acids long. V was clipped by 8 bases and J by 1 base, with 14 bases between them. CDR3 DNA sequence: TGTGCCACCTTTCTAGCCAGGAGGAACACTGAAGCTTTCTTT. This gives the protein CATFLARRNTEAFF.

The rearrangement joins TRBV5-1 to TRBJ2-5; no firm D call. Trimming stripped 0 bases from V and 1 base from J, with 13 bases between. Per germline, CDR1 SGHRS and CDR2 YFSETQ. The CDR3 has 16 residues. The CDR3 spells CASSLELGGIQETQYF. In DNA, the CDR3 is TGCGCCAGCAGCTTGGAGCTAGGCGGTATCCAAGAGACCCAGTACTTC.

This clone has just one count. This chain uses TRBV14 with TRBJ2-3, with D unclear. CDR1 and CDR2 from the germline V gene are SGHDN and FVKESK. The CDR3 spans 14 residues. The ends were cut back, 1 base at V and 5 bases at J, with 10 bases in the middle. The DNA for the CDR3 is TGTGCCAGCAGCCAAGTCGGGTCACAAGATACGCAGTATTTT. Amino acids: CASSQVGSQDTQYF.

CDR3 residues: CASSPRAVDTQYF. The CDR3 bases are TGTGCCAGCAGCCCGAGAGCGGTAGATACGCAGTATTTT. This rearrangement joins TRBV7-2 to TRBJ2-3; weak D call: TRBD2 (5 bases). Germline CDR1 reads SGHTA; CDR2 reads FQGNSA. The CDR3 loop spans 13 amino acids. The ends were cut back, 5 bases at V and 5 bases at J, with 11 bases in the middle.

This chain uses TRBV5-1 with TRBJ1-2; 9 bases align to TRBD1. The CDR3 contains 15 residues. Trimming at V came to 0 bases and at J to 5 bases, leaving 5 bases not matched to a gene. Germline V gives CDR1 SGHRS, CDR2 YFSETQ. DNA of the CDR3: TGCGCCAGCAGCTTGGTCGGGACAGGGCAATATGGCTACACCTTC. Its translation is CASSLVGTGQYGYTF.

The chain is built from TRBV6-6 and TRBJ1-2; D is unresolved. Germline V lookup: CDR1 MNHNY, CDR2 SVGAGI (reference sequence). This CDR3 is built from 13 residues. V lost 8 bases, J lost 6 bases, and 16 bases lay in between. The CDR3 is CASRGRHFNGYTF. In nucleotides, the CDR3 is TGTGCCAGCCGAGGGAGACATTTTAATGGCTACACCTTC.

This clone was seen a handful of times. This sequence joins TRBV19 and TRBJ1-1; 8 positions agree with TRBD1. The CDR3 is made up of 12 amino acids. CDR1 is LNHDA and CDR2 is SQIVND in the germline V gene (reference sequence). V dropped 5 bases and J dropped 6; count of bases not matched to a gene: 2. CDR3 loop: CASSEQGAEAFF. In DNA form, the CDR3 reads TGTGCCAGTAGTGAACAGGGGGCTGAAGCTTTCTTT.

This chain links TRBV18 with TRBJ2-7; 9 nucleotides align to TRBD2. The CDR3 loop spans 14 amino acids. Germline CDR1 and CDR2: KGHSH and LQKENI. The junction had 4 bases not matched to a gene; V was cut back by 3 bases and J by 4 bases. The DNA of the CDR3 is TGTGCCAGCTCACCGGGACTAGCTAATTACGAGCAGTACGTC. Protein: CASSPGLANYEQYV.

The rearrangement joins TRBV24-1 to TRBJ2-2; D gene unclear. The CDR3 has 13 amino acids. Germline V CDR1 and CDR2: KGHDR, SFDVKD. Between the trimmed V and J ends, which lost 5 bases and 1 base, there was a span of 4 bases. The CDR3 spells CATSGGNTGELFF. Written as DNA, the CDR3 is TGTGCCACCAGTGGGGGGAACACCGGGGAGCTGTTTTTT.

To note about this clone: The same CDR3 arises from other DNA sequences in this sample as well. The gene calls are TRBV18 and TRBJ2-1, with a tentative D call TRBD2 (5 bases). Germline V CDR1 and CDR2: KGHSH, LQKENI. This CDR3 has 15 residues. Trimming shortened V by 3 bases and J by 0 bases, and 9 bases separated the two germline ends. The CDR3 is CASSPGLSSYNEQFF. The CDR3 DNA reads TGTGCCAGCTCACCCGGACTGTCCTCCTACAATGAGCAGTTCTTC.

On this clone: This specimen includes other DNA sequences encoding the same CDR3. The chain has TRBV6-5 and TRBJ1-5, with D uncertain. V was cut by 6 bases and J by 2 bases, with 8 bases left in between. This CDR3 is built from 13 residues. Looked up from germline, CDR1 is MNHEY and CDR2 is SVGAGI. The CDR3 DNA is TGTGCCAGCAGACTCGACCGCAATCAGCCCCAGCATTTT. As protein: CASRLDRNQPQHF.

The rearrangement joins TRBV19 to TRBJ1-2; D is unresolved. V was trimmed by 2 bases and J by 0 bases, leaving 16 bases between them. This CDR3 contains 17 residues. CDR1 LNHDA and CDR2 SQIVND come from the germline V gene (reference sequence). CDR3 nucleotides: TGTGCCAGTAGTATATCGCACAGCCGTGTCTCTAACTATGGCTACACCTTC. Its translation: CASSISHSRVSNYGYTF.

This clone came up once. The genes are TRBV7-2 and TRBJ2-2; D ambiguous. Germline CDR1 SGHTA, CDR2 FQGNSA. This CDR3 is 12 amino acids long. The V gene lost 5 bases and the J gene lost 8 bases, with 9 bases spanning the gap. In DNA form, the CDR3 reads TGTGCCAGCAGCCTCTTCTGGGGGGAGCTGTTTTTT. It codes for CASSLFWGELFF.

The chain recombines TRBV9 with TRBJ2-3, with 10 bases fitting TRBD2. This CDR3 has 14 amino acids. The junction had 2 bases not matched to a gene; V was cut back by 2 bases and J by 5 bases. Germline lookup yields CDR1 SGDLS and CDR2 YYNGEE. In nucleotides, the CDR3 is TGTGCCAGCAGCGTCGTAGCGGGGGGAGATACGCAGTATTTT. It yields the protein CASSVVAGGDTQYF.

J is TRBJ2-6 and V is TRBV6-6; D is uncertain. This CDR3 region has 14 residues. Trimming pared 5 bases from V and 0 bases from J, leaving 5 bases between. In germline, CDR1 is MNHNY, CDR2 SVGAGI (reference sequence). The CDR3 bases are TGTGCCAGCAGTGCCAACTCTGGGGCCAACGTCCTGACTTTC. Amino acids: CASSANSGANVLTF.

The CDR3 here is CASSPTFGYLGTDTQYF. The CDR3 nucleotides read TGCGCCAGCAGCCCAACTTTCGGCTACCTAGGGACAGATACGCAGTATTTT. The rearrangement links TRBV5-1 to TRBJ2-3; D remains unclear. V dropped 4 bases and J dropped 3 bases, with 21 bases sitting between them. CDR1 and CDR2 from the germline V gene are SGHRS and YFSETQ. This CDR3 is built from 17 residues.

V gene TRBV14 combines with J gene TRBJ2-2; D unclear. The CDR3 has 14 residues. With 4 bases removed from V and 5 bases from J, the gap between germline ends came to 11 bases. Germline V gives CDR1 SGHDN, CDR2 FVKESK. The CDR3 loop is CASSPSLGTGELFF. The CDR3 coding sequence is TGTGCCAGCAGCCCCTCCTTGGGAACCGGGGAGCTGTTTTTT.

CDR3 residues: CASSPSEGSGNTIYF. The CDR3 nucleotides are TGTGCCAGCAGCCCAAGTGAAGGGAGCGGAAACACCATATATTTT. V and J are TRBV9 and TRBJ1-3; no clear D. The CDR3 is 15 residues long. The V gene lost 4 bases and the J gene lost 4 bases, with 15 bases spanning the gap. From germline, CDR1 is SGDLS and CDR2 YYNGEE.

This clone came up once. This chain joins TRBV5-1 and TRBJ1-2; D call uncertain. This CDR3 contains 14 residues. Germline V lookup: CDR1 SGHRS, CDR2 YFSETQ. V was clipped by 0 bases and J by 1 base, with 7 bases between them. CDR3 residues: CASSLDRFNYGYTF. Here the CDR3 DNA reads TGCGCCAGCAGCTTGGACAGATTTAACTATGGCTACACCTTC.

J is TRBJ2-2 and V is TRBV6-5, with a weak D call TRBD1 (6 bases). The V gene's germline CDR1 is MNHEY and CDR2 SVGAGI. The CDR3 consists of 15 residues. V lost 5 bases to trimming and J lost 2 bases, with 12 bases between them. CDR3 loop: CASSLPGQNTGELFF. CDR3 bases: TGTGCCAGCAGTCTCCCGGGACAAAACACCGGGGAGCTGTTTTTT.

The V and J genes are TRBV6-2 or TRBV6-3 and TRBJ2-7; D might be TRBD2 (6 bases). The germline gives CDR1 MNHEY, CDR2 SVGEGT. Trimming cost V 2 bases and J 6 bases, with 17 bases left between them. The CDR3 totals 15 residues. The CDR3 DNA reads as TGTGCCAGCAGTTACAGTGCCGGGGGTCTTTCCGAGCAGTACGTC. Protein product: CASSYSAGGLSEQYV.

V usage is TRBV5-1 and J usage is TRBJ1-1; no clear D gene. The CDR3 is made up of 14 amino acids. Germline values: CDR1 SGHRS, CDR2 YFSETQ. V was clipped by 1 base and J by 11 bases, with 18 bases between them. The CDR3 here is CASSLQDPSAGAFF. Written as DNA, the CDR3 is TGCGCCAGCAGCTTGCAAGACCCCTCGGCGGGCGCTTTCTTT.